This is a list of T cell receptor beta chains from one sample in a study of human T cells and chemical hapten exposure. One entry per CDR3 protein, called by TCRdb with MiXCR from the RACE reads. The table includes about 120,000 distinct CDR3 sequences, roughly 15% detected once. Material: whole blood, obtained in connection with sensitization to the hapten diphenylcyclopropenone (DPC). The receptors shown here come from a man between 18 and 29 years old with alopecia areata. Some clones in this sample may be carry-over from other donors' samples. The CDR3 runs from the conserved cysteine through the conserved F or W. A D gene is named only where the DNA matches it firmly. For some rows the clone size is stated as once, few or many, or as a class when expanded; others skip it.

V	D	size	J	length	DNA	CDR3
TRBV29-1	-	few	TRBJ2-5	15	TGCAGCGTGCCCCCGCGGACAGCCGACACGGAGACCCAGTACTTC	CSVPPRTADTETQYF
TRBV7-9	TRBD1	-	TRBJ1-2	16	TGTGCCAGCACCGCGCCTAAAGGACAGGGAGGTTATGGCTACACCTTC	CASTAPKGQGGYGYTF
TRBV2	TRBD1	-	TRBJ2-2	15	TGTGCCAGCAGTGAGCAGGGGGCGCGCACCGGGGAGCTGTTTTTT	CASSEQGARTGELFF
TRBV24-1	-	many	TRBJ2-7	12	TGTGCCACGGGGGCCGGCTCCTACGAGCAGTACTTC	CATGAGSYEQYF
TRBV11-2	-	few	TRBJ1-3	16	TGTGCCAGCAGCTTAGTCGGGGGGCCGTCTGGAAACACCATATATTTT	CASSLVGGPSGNTIYF
TRBV5-4	-	few	TRBJ2-1	16	TGTGCCAGCAGCTTGGTTGCGGGGAGCTCCTACAATGAGCAGTTCTTC	CASSLVAGSSYNEQFF
TRBV6-2/TRBV6-3	TRBD1	-	TRBJ2-2	16	TGTGCCAGCATTCCCGGGGACAGATCGAACACCGGGGAGCTGTTTTTT	CASIPGDRSNTGELFF
TRBV11-2	-	-	TRBJ1-3	16	TGTGCCAGCAGCCTGAACCTACTAATCTCTGGAAACACCATATATTTT	CASSLNLLISGNTIYF
TRBV6-2/TRBV6-3	TRBD1	few	TRBJ1-1	15	TGTGCCAGCAGTTCAACCGGGACAGGGACCACTGAAGCTTTCTTT	CASSSTGTGTTEAFF
TRBV4-3	-	-	TRBJ2-3	17	TGCGCCAGCAGCCAAGATAGGCAAGCGGGCCTCACAGATACGCAGTATTTT	CASSQDRQAGLTDTQYF
TRBV7-2	TRBD2	-	TRBJ2-2	15	TGTGCCAGCAGCTTAAGCGGGGGGCCAACCGGGGAGCTGTTTTTT	CASSLSGGPTGELFF
TRBV10-1	-	-	TRBJ2-2	16	TGCGCCAGCAGTGAATATGCGAGTTACGGAACCGGGGAGCTGTTTTTT	CASSEYASYGTGELFF
TRBV7-8	-	few	TRBJ1-1	15	TGTGCCAGCAGCTTAGCGCAGGCAGTCCCAACGGGGGCTTTCTTT	CASSLAQAVPTGAFF
TRBV5-4	TRBD2	-	TRBJ2-3	17	TGTGCCAGCAGCTTGGTATTAGCGGGGGATCTCACAGATACGCAGTATTTT	CASSLVLAGDLTDTQYF
TRBV5-4	-	many	TRBJ1-6	13	TGTGCCAGCTTCGCTGGAGTTAATTCACCCCTCCACTTT	CASFAGVNSPLHF
TRBV9	TRBD2	few	TRBJ2-1	17	TGTGCCAGCAGCCCCATTCGAGCGGGGACTTCCTACAATGAGCAGTTCTTC	CASSPIRAGTSYNEQFF
TRBV9	-	-	TRBJ2-7	13	TGTGCCAGCAGCGTAGGGAGGGGGACCGAGCAGTACTTC	CASSVGRGTEQYF
TRBV29-1	-	-	TRBJ2-7	14	TGCAGCGTTGAAGCGGGCAGGGGGGGCTACGAGCAGTACTTC	CSVEAGRGGYEQYF
TRBV11-2	-	few	TRBJ2-3	14	TGTGCCAGCAGCCCCCGACTTAGCACAGATACGCAGTATTTT	CASSPRLSTDTQYF
TRBV20-1	-	few	TRBJ1-2	12	TGCAGTGCTTACTTGACAGGCAATGGCTACACCTTC	CSAYLTGNGYTF
TRBV9	-	-	TRBJ2-1	15	TGTGCCAGCAGCGTCCGGGACTTGGGGTACAATGAGCAGTTCTTC	CASSVRDLGYNEQFF
TRBV20-1	-	few	TRBJ1-6	13	TGCAGTGCTAGTACTTCAGTGAATTCACCCCTCCACTTT	CSASTSVNSPLHF
TRBV20-1	TRBD1	-	TRBJ1-5	18	TGCAGTGCTAGAGTCCCCACAGGGGCCGACTATAGCAATCAGCCCCAGCATTTT	CSARVPTGADYSNQPQHF
TRBV24-1	TRBD1	-	TRBJ2-1	13	TGTGCCACCAGTGGGACAGGGGCGGCCAAGCAGTTCTTC	CATSGTGAAKQFF
TRBV12-3/TRBV12-4	TRBD1	-	TRBJ1-1	14	TGTGCCAGCAGATTGCAGACAGGGGGGACTGAAGCTTTCTTT	CASRLQTGGTEAFF
TRBV2	-	few	TRBJ2-1	14	TGTGCCAGCAGTGAAGCGCCGACAGTCAATGAGCAGTTCTTC	CASSEAPTVNEQFF
TRBV18	-	few	TRBJ1-2	13	TGTGCCAGCTCACAGGGGATCAGAGATGGCTACACCTTC	CASSQGIRDGYTF
TRBV5-8	-	-	TRBJ1-4	12	TGTGCCAGCAGCTTAGGTCGGGAAAAACTGTTTTTT	CASSLGREKLFF
TRBV29-1	-	-	TRBJ1-1	15	TGCAGCGTTGAAGATATAGGGATGACGAACACTGAAGCTTTCTTT	CSVEDIGMTNTEAFF
TRBV6-5	TRBD1	few	TRBJ1-2	14	TGTGCCAGCAACGGACAGGGGATACGCTCTGGCTACACCTTC	CASNGQGIRSGYTF
TRBV7-9	-	few	TRBJ1-1	18	TGTGCCAGCAGCTTAGGACATACACGGGGCCGTACGAACACTGAAGCTTTCTTT	CASSLGHTRGRTNTEAFF
TRBV29-1	-	-	TRBJ2-7	15	TGCAGCGTTGGGTTTCCGGGACGCACGTCCTACGAGCAGTACTTC	CSVGFPGRTSYEQYF
TRBV28	-	few	TRBJ2-3	15	TGTGCCAGCAGTGGGATTATCTTAATCACAGATACGCAGTATTTT	CASSGIILITDTQYF
TRBV3-1	TRBD2	many	TRBJ2-3	17	TGTGCCAGCAGCCGCCCTGGGGCGGGGGGACGCTCAGATACGCAGTATTTT	CASSRPGAGGRSDTQYF
TRBV11-2	TRBD2	few	TRBJ2-1	16	TGTGCCAGCAGCCCCTCTAGCGGGGGGCTTTACAATGAGCAGTTCTTC	CASSPSSGGLYNEQFF
TRBV4-3	-	few	TRBJ2-7	15	TGCGCCAGCAGCCAAGATCGACAGGAGTTCTACGAGCAGTACTTC	CASSQDRQEFYEQYF
TRBV20-1	-	-	TRBJ2-7	14	TGCAGTGCTAGAAGGTTAAGTTCCTCCTACGAGCAGTACTTC	CSARRLSSSYEQYF
TRBV10-1	TRBD2	many	TRBJ2-1	15	TGCGCCAGCAGCCCGACTAGCCGGGGGATCCATGAGCAGTTCTTC	CASSPTSRGIHEQFF
TRBV11-2	-	few	TRBJ2-2	13	TGTGCCAGCAGCGTGGGTAGCACCGGGGAGCTGTTTTTT	CASSVGSTGELFF
TRBV4-1	-	few	TRBJ2-5	17	TGCGCCAGCAGCCAAGATGGAGACAGGAGGATCCAAGAGACCCAGTACTTC	CASSQDGDRRIQETQYF
TRBV24-1	TRBD1	few	TRBJ2-1	15	TGTGCCACCAGTGATTCCGGGACAGGGGGGGATGAGCAGTTCTTC	CATSDSGTGGDEQFF
TRBV18	TRBD1	few	TRBJ1-2	15	TGTGCCAGCTCCGTCGGACAGGGGACTAACTATGGCTACACCTTC	CASSVGQGTNYGYTF
TRBV11-2	-	many	TRBJ2-2	18	TGTGCCAGCAGCCCAAGGTGGATACAGACAACGAACACCGGGGAGCTGTTTTTT	CASSPRWIQTTNTGELFF
TRBV7-9	TRBD1	-	TRBJ1-2	15	TGTGCCAGCAGCCATCCAACCGGGACAGGAAATGGCTACACCTTC	CASSHPTGTGNGYTF
TRBV7-7	TRBD2	many	TRBJ2-7	15	TGTGCCAGCAGCTTAGATGGCGGGGGAGCTTACGAGCAGTACTTC	CASSLDGGGAYEQYF
TRBV9	TRBD2	few	TRBJ2-3	15	TGTGCCAGCAGCGTAGGTAGCGGGGGAGGCGATACGCAGTATTTT	CASSVGSGGGDTQYF
TRBV10-3	-	few	TRBJ1-2	12	TGTGCCATCAGTGGCCCCAACTATGGCTACACCTTC	CAISGPNYGYTF
TRBV3-1	TRBD2	-	TRBJ2-1	15	TGTGCCAGCAGCTTCCCGGGTAGCGGGGGTAATGAGCAGTTCTTC	CASSFPGSGGNEQFF
TRBV29-1	TRBD1	few	TRBJ1-1	17	TGCAGCGTTGAAGAACAGGGGGCTACGAGAATGAAGTCGGGAGCTTTCTTT	CSVEEQGATRMKSGAFF
TRBV18	TRBD1	few	TRBJ2-1	15	TGTGCCAGCTCACCGGGACAGCTCTTCTACAATGAGCAGTTCTTC	CASSPGQLFYNEQFF